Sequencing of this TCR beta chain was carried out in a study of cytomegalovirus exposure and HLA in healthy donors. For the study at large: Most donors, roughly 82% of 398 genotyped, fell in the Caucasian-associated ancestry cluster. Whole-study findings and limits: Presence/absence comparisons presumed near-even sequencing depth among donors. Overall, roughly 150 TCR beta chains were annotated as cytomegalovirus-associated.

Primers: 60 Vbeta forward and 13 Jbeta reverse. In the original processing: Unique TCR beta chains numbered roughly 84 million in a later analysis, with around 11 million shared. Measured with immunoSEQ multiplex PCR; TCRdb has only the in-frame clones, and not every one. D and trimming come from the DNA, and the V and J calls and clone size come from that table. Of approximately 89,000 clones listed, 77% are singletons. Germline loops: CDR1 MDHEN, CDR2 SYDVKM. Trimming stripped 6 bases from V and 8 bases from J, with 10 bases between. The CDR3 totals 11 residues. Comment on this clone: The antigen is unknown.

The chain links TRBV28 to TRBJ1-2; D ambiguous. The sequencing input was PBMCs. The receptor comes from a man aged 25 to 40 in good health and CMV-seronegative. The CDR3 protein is CASRWPSGYTF. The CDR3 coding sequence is TGTGCCAGCAGATGGCCCTCGGGCTACACCTTC.